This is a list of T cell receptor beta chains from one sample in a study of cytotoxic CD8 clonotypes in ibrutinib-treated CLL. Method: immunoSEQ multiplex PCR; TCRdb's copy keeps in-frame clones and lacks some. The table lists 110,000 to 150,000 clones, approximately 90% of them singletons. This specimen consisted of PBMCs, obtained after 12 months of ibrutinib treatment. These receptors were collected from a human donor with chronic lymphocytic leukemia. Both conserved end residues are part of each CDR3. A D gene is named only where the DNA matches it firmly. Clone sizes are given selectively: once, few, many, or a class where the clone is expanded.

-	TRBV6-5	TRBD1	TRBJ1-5	TGTGCCAGCAGGCGACAGGGGTCGAGCAATCAGCCCCAGCATTTT	CASRRQGSSNQPQHF
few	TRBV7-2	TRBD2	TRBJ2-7	TGTGCCAGCAGCCTGACTAGCGGGGGGGCTTCCTACGAGCAGTACTTC	CASSLTSGGASYEQYF
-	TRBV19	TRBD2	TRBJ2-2	TGTGCCAGTAGTAGCGGGAGAGGCCCAACCGGGGAGCTGTTTTTT	CASSSGRGPTGELFF
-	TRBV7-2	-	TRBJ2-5	TGTGCCAGCAGCTTAGGGGAGCGACTAGATGGGACCCAGTACTTC	CASSLGERLDGTQYF
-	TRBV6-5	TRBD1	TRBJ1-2	TGTGCCAGCAGCCGACAGGGAAATGGCTACACCTTC	CASSRQGNGYTF
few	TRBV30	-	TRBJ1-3	TGTGCCTGGAGTCCGGGAGACGGTACATCCTCTGGAAACACCATATATTTT	CAWSPGDGTSSGNTIYF
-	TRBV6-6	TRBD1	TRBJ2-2	TGTGCCAGCAGCCGGGGACAGGACTACACCGGGGAGCTGTTTTTT	CASSRGQDYTGELFF
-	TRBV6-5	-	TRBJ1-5	TGTGCCAGCAGCCCAACACCGTCTAGCAATCAGCCCCAGCATTTT	CASSPTPSSNQPQHF
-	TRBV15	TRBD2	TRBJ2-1	TGTGCCACCAGCAGAGGTAGCGGGAGGATCGATGAGCAGTTCTTC	CATSRGSGRIDEQFF
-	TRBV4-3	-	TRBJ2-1	TGCGCCAGCAGCCAAGAGGCGATGATAGCGGCACGCAATGAGCAGTTCTTC	CASSQEAMIAARNEQFF
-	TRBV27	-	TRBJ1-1	TGTGCCAGCAGTTTGGAGGGAAGTACTGAAGCTTTCTTT	CASSLEGSTEAFF
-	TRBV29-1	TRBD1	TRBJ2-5	TGCAGCGTTGAAGCGGAGGGGACAGGGGGCCCGGGAGAGACCCAGTACTTC	CSVEAEGTGGPGETQYF
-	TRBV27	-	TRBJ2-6	TGTGCCAGCACCAAGCCTGGGGCCAACGTCCTGACTTTC	CASTKPGANVLTF
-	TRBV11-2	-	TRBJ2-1	TGTGCCAGCAGCCCGAGCGGTTACTACAATGAGCAGTTCTTC	CASSPSGYYNEQFF
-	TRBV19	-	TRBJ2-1	TGTGCCAGTAGTATTTGGGACAATGAGCAGTTCTTC	CASSIWDNEQFF
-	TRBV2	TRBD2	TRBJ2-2	TGTGCCAGCGGCGGGAGGGCCTCGAGCACCGGGGAGCTGTTTTTT	CASGGRASSTGELFF
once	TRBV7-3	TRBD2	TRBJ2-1	TGTGCCAGCAGCTTAACGGGACTAGCGGGGCTCAATGAGCAGTTCTTC	CASSLTGLAGLNEQFF
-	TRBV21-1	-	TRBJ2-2	TGTGCCAGCAGCAAAGTTACTAGTATTGCCGGGGAGCTGTTTTTT	CASSKVTSIAGELFF
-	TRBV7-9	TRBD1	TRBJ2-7	TGTGCCAGCAGCTTTGGGGACAGAACCTACGAGCAGTACTTC	CASSFGDRTYEQYF
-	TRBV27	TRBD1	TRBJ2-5	TGTGCCAGCAGTTTAGGACAGGGGAGGAGGACCCAGTACTTC	CASSLGQGRRTQYF
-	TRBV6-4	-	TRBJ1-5	TGTGCCAGCAGTGACGGTCGGAGCAATCAGCCCCAGCATTTT	CASSDGRSNQPQHF
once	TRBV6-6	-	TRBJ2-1	TGTGCCAGCAGTTGGACAGATGAGCAGTTCTTC	CASSWTDEQFF
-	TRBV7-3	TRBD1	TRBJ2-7	TGTGCCAGCAGCTTAGGTCCAGGGGGTTCCTACGAGCAGTACTTC	CASSLGPGGSYEQYF
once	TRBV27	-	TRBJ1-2	TGTGCCAGCAGTAACAGGGCCTCGGATGGCTACACCTTC	CASSNRASDGYTF
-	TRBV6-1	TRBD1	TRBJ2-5	TGTGCCAGCAGTCAGGGACAGGGACAAGAGACCCAGTACTTC	CASSQGQGQETQYF
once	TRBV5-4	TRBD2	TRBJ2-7	TGTGCCAGCAGCCAGTCCTTAGCGGGCTCCGCTTACGAGCAGTACTTC	CASSQSLAGSAYEQYF
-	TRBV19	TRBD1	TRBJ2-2	TGTGCCAGTAGTAGGGGACAGGGCGACACCGGGGAGCTGTTTTTT	CASSRGQGDTGELFF
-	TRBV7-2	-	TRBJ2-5	TGTGCCAGCAGCTTACGCGGCAGAAGGGAGACCCAGTACTTC	CASSLRGRRETQYF
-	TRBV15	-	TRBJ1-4	TGTGCCACCCGAAAGGAAGGGGCCCAAGGGGAAAAACTGTTTTTT	CATRKEGAQGEKLFF
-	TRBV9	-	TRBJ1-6	TGTGCCAGCAGCAAAGAAGCAGGGGACGGGTCACCCCTCCACTTT	CASSKEAGDGSPLHF
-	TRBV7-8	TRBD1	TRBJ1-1	TGTGCCAGCAGCTCCGACAGGGGTGCTGAAGCTTTCTTT	CASSSDRGAEAFF
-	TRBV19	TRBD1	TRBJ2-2	TGTGCCAGTAACGAACAGGGGGCCCCCGGGGAGCTGTTTTTT	CASNEQGAPGELFF
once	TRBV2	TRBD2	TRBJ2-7	TGTGCCAGCAGGGGGGGGACCGCCTACGAGCAGTACTTC	CASRGGTAYEQYF
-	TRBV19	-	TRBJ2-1	TGTGCCAGTAGTATACATTACAATGAGCAGTTCTTC	CASSIHYNEQFF
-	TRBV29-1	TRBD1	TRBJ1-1	TGCAGCGTTGACGGACAGGGGGGCGCTGAAGCTTTCTTT	CSVDGQGGAEAFF
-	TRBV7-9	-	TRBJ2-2	TGTGCCAGCAGCTTAGCGCGGGTTCCCGGGGAGCTGTTTTTT	CASSLARVPGELFF
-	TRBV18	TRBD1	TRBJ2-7	TGTGCCAGCTCACCGGGACAGACCTACGAGCAGTACTTC	CASSPGQTYEQYF